Included here is one TCR beta chain sequence, with context. Its antigen is still unknown. No per-base quality is available; no much larger clone lies one base away. TCRbeta CDR3 regions were amplified from genomic DNA using the immunoSEQ Assay, a bias-controlled multiplex PCR. On the authors' methods: The number of nucleated cells in each sample was estimated from the amplification of reference gene primers within the assay. Sequence reads were collapsed and filtered to measure the absolute abundance of every unique TCRbeta CDR3 rearrangement. Productive Simpson clonality was computed per sample as the square root of Simpson's diversity index over productive rearrangements. In TCRdb, the immuneACCESS table is reduced to in-frame sequences with V and J assigned. These tables do not hold every clone; where another copy was compared, an unresolved V gene accounts for under half, and the others remain unexplained. The V and J calls and the clone size are those of that table, but D and trimming were determined from the DNA. The sample profile shows 65,000 to 70,000 clones; over 65% of them were found once. The biggest ten clones account for less than 25% of the sample.

The collaborating institutions used their own protocols to collect whole blood in K2EDTA tubes. For TCRbeta analysis, collaborators shipped samples as frozen whole blood, isolated PBMCs, or DNA extracted from either of those sample types. The germline V gene encodes CDR1 SGHNT and CDR2 YYREEE (reference sequence). Reading from cysteine to phenylalanine, the CDR3 counts 14 amino acids. The only DNA kept is the CDR3, 42 bases in frame from the first base. V is trimmed back by 4 bases and J by 8 bases, and the junction contains 8 bases that no gene match accounts for. The sample is drawn from a study of blood T cell repertoires in COVID-19 (dated by TCRdb to between 2020 and 2021). The study in broad terms: The collaborator samples originated in the United States, Italy and Spain and spanned the acute and convalescent phases of COVID-19. Deeply sampled blood TCRbeta repertoires from subjects exposed to, actively infected with, or recovered from COVID-19 were included in the dataset. Where available, HLA class I and class II types were obtained from metadata supplied by the sample provider rather than from assay-based typing. Nearly every sample came with metadata listing a de-identified subject ID, COVID-19 status, age in years and sex. The repertoires were released in a freely available public database intended as a resource for research on the immune response to SARS-CoV-2. The samples were drawn from two sources: the first 160 participants of the ongoing ImmuneRACE study, and 1,200 or so subjects contributed by 6 global collaborators. The material from the prospective study consisted of cDNA or gDNA derived from T cells, B-cell-depleted T cells, or PBMCs. Results and caveats for the whole study, not just this receptor: How much clinical and demographic metadata was included differed by source and by participant, and the metadata was provided uncurated.

This clonotype was sampled from a human donor in a cohort sampled during active COVID-19. The sample taken for sequencing was peripheral blood. The chain joins TRBV5-4 to TRBJ2-1, with 8 bases in between that match TRBD1. The DNA sequence follows: TGTGCCAGCAGCAGTAGACAGGGGTGGGATGAGCAGTTCTTC. Translated, it gives CASSSRQGWDEQFF.